This record covers a single T cell receptor (beta chain). The entry originates in a study of blood T cell repertoires in COVID-19. Turning to the study itself: Samples taken during acute and convalescent COVID-19 were collected in the United States, Italy and Spain. T cells, B-cell-depleted T cells, or PBMCs supplied cDNA or gDNA.

J gave up 0 bases and V 8 bases, and 5 bases lay outside the gene matches. This CDR3 contains 16 residues. Germline V gives CDR1 WSHSY, CDR2 SAAADI. The table came from immunoSEQ multiplex PCR; TCRdb's copy has only in-frame clones and leaves some out. Counted here are about 200,000 clones, more than 75% occurring once; the ten biggest clones make up about 6%. This chain joins TRBV10-2 and TRBJ2-6, with TRBD1 matching over 9 bases. The sequence came from an elderly man with acute or convalescent COVID-19. Source material: peripheral blood. CDR3 nucleotide sequence: TGCGCCAGCTCAGACAGGGGGAACTCTGGGGCCAACGTCCTGACTTTC. It encodes CASSDRGNSGANVLTF.